These 19 T cell receptor beta chains were sequenced from one sample in a study. From the RT-PCR reads, TCRdb called clonotypes with MiXCR, one entry per CDR3 protein. Of around 700,000 distinct CDR3 sequences listed, approximately 15% are singletons. The sequencing sample was made of memory CD4+ T cells from blood. These receptors were obtained from a female donor in good health, serving as a healthy control.

At least ten counts were recorded for this clonotype. It is likely a read error, because the conserved phenylalanine at the end of the CDR3 is missing. It is unclear where the CDR3 begins or ends on the DNA, so no DNA is shown, and the CDR3 is as TCRdb lists it. The chain is built from TRBV9 and TRBJ2-1; the table's D call TRBD1 went unverified against the DNA. The CDR3 comprises 13 residues, both ends counted. CDR1 is SGDLS, CDR2 YYNGEE, per germline. CDR3 sequence: CAKSGTGGALPGR.

The V and J genes are TRBV3-1 and TRBJ1-6, with TRBD1 identical over 7 bases. CDR3 length: 15 residues. The V and J ends lost 5 bases and 7 bases, in that order; junction bases with no gene match: 8. Germline-derived CDR1 and CDR2 are LGHDT and YNNKEL (reference sequence). The CDR3 sequence is CASSISEGANSPLHF. The CDR3 DNA reads TGTGCCAGCAGCATCAGTGAGGGGGCGAATTCACCCCTCCACTTT. The full variable domain, its missing parts supplied by reference TRBV3-1 and TRBJ1-6, is DTAVSQTPKYLVTQMGNDKSIKCEQNLGHDTMYWYKQDSKKFLKIMFSYNNKELIINETVPNRFSPKSPDKAHLNLHINSLELGDSAVYFCASSISEGANSPLHFGNGTRLTVT.

This clonotype was counted many times. This rearrangement joins TRBV29-1 to TRBJ2-7; 7 bases map to TRBD1. This CDR3 region has 16 residues. Germline V gives CDR1 SQVTM, CDR2 ANQGSEA. Unmatched junction bases numbered 14, after V lost 4 bases and J lost 2 bases. The CDR3 protein is CSVAFRVGTDPYEQYF. CDR3 coding DNA: TGCAGCGTTGCTTTTAGGGTCGGGACAGACCCCTACGAGCAGTACTTC.

V gene TRBV12-3 or TRBV12-4 combines with J gene TRBJ2-2; D possibly corresponds to TRBD2 (5 bases). The CDR3 contains 14 residues. In DNA, the CDR3 is TGTGCGACGCGGGTGGAAACGAACACCGGGGAGCTGTTTTTT. Translating it yields CATRVETNTGELFF.

This clonotype was detected many times. J is TRBJ2-1 and V is TRBV29-1; 7 bases are a match to TRBD1. Germline V gene lookup returns CDR1 SQVTM and CDR2 ANQGSEA. The CDR3 has 13 amino acids. J lost 6 bases, V lost 6 bases, and 8 bases had no gene match. CDR3 in DNA: TGCAGCGTCGCGAAGACAGGGTTCAATGAGCAGTTCTTC. This encodes CSVAKTGFNEQFF.

V usage is TRBV5-1 and J usage is TRBJ1-1; D ambiguous. Germline CDR1 is SGHRS and CDR2 is YFSETQ. The CDR3 covers 14 residues. Trimming removed 2 bases at V and 0 bases at J, with 8 bases between. The CDR3 is CASSLPTLNTEAFF. The CDR3 coding sequence is TGCGCCAGCAGCTTACCGACCCTGAACACTGAAGCTTTCTTT.

The chain recombines TRBV7-2 with TRBJ1-2; 7 nucleotides match TRBD1. V lost 5 bases, J lost 2 bases, and 5 bases stayed unmatched. CDR3 length: 14 residues. Germline values: CDR1 SGHTA, CDR2 FQGNSA. Here the CDR3 DNA reads TGTGCCAGCAGCCAGGGGGTTCTAAACTATGGCTACACCTTC. Residues: CASSQGVLNYGYTF.

This clonotype was counted a few times. V gene TRBV5-1 combines with J gene TRBJ2-1; 11 positions match TRBD2. V lost 0 bases, J lost 6 bases, and 8 bases stayed unmatched. This CDR3 contains 17 residues. From germline, CDR1 is SGHRS and CDR2 YFSETQ. CDR3 nucleotide sequence: TGCGCCAGCAGCTTGGCCGGGGTGGGACTAGCGGCCAATGAGCAGTTCTTC. Protein sequence: CASSLAGVGLAANEQFF.

This chain links TRBV5-1 with TRBJ1-1; the D gene is possibly TRBD1 (5 bases). Trimming shortened V by 0 bases and J by 4 bases, and 13 bases separated the two germline ends. The germline V gene has CDR1 SGHRS and CDR2 YFSETQ. The CDR3 spans 15 residues. CDR3 sequence reads: CASSLGGFSLTEAFF. CDR3 in DNA: TGCGCCAGCAGCTTGGGGGGCTTTTCCCTCACTGAAGCTTTCTTT. The whole variable domain, remainder taken from reference TRBV5-1 and TRBJ1-1, is KAGVTQTPRYLIKTRGQQVTLSCSPISGHRSVSWYQQTPGQGLQFLFEYFSETQRNKGNFPGRFSGRQFSNSRSEMNVSTLELGDSALYLCASSLGGFSLTEAFFGQGTRLTVV.

This clonotype was recorded a few times. This rearrangement joins TRBV5-1 to TRBJ2-3, with 7 bases lining up with TRBD1. This CDR3 is 15 amino acids long. V lost 0 bases to trimming and J lost 3 bases; unmatched junction nucleotides: 4. CDR1 and CDR2 from the germline V gene are SGHRS and YFSETQ. The CDR3 protein is CASSLENRGTDTQYF. The CDR3 nucleotides are TGCGCCAGCAGCTTGGAGAACAGGGGTACAGATACGCAGTATTTT.

This rearrangement joins TRBV6-5 to TRBJ1-6, with 9 nucleotides matching TRBD1. V trimming: 4 bases; J trimming: 10 bases; junction bases outside the gene matches: 5. Per germline, CDR1 MNHEY and CDR2 SVGAGI. The CDR3 runs 14 residues. CDR3 amino acids: CASSSGQGRSPLHF. CDR3 DNA: TGTGCCAGCAGTTCCGGACAGGGGAGGTCACCCCTCCACTTT.

The genes are TRBV5-1 and TRBJ1-1; possible D gene TRBD1, 5 bases. The CDR3 totals 15 residues. Per germline, CDR1 SGHRS and CDR2 YFSETQ. Trimming left V 1 base short and J 1 base short, with 11 bases between. CDR3: CASSLSSGGNTEAFF. For the CDR3, the DNA is TGCGCCAGCAGCTTGTCTTCGGGGGGGAACACTGAAGCTTTCTTT.

This clonotype was seen many times. The J gene is TRBJ1-1, the V gene TRBV20-1; D is undetermined. Trimming removed 1 base from V and 4 bases from J, with 10 bases in between. Per germline, CDR1 DFQATT and CDR2 SNEGSKA (reference sequence). This CDR3 spans 13 amino acids. CDR3 sequence: CSARGVAITEAFF. The CDR3 coding sequence is TGCAGTGCTAGAGGGGTGGCGATCACTGAAGCTTTCTTT.

This clonotype was detected ten times or more. The CDR3 spells CASSIYSTGELFF. CDR3 nucleotide sequence: TGTGCCAGCAGCATCTACTCTACCGGGGAGCTGTTTTTT. V usage is TRBV7-2 and J usage is TRBJ2-2; D remains unclear. The CDR3 covers 13 residues. The V end lost 5 bases, the J end lost 5 bases, and 9 bases lay between the germline ends. CDR1 and CDR2 (germline): SGHTA, FQGNSA.

This clonotype was recorded a few times. This CDR3 reads CSVLQGTGQPQHF. The CDR3 bases are TGCAGCGTTCTACAGGGGACAGGCCAGCCCCAGCATTTT. The chain has TRBV29-1 and TRBJ1-5, with 8 positions matching TRBD1. V shed 5 bases, J shed 7 bases, and the junction held 7 bases outside the gene matches. Germline V gene data show CDR1 as SQVTM and CDR2 as ANQGSEA. This CDR3 comprises 13 residues.

This clonotype was picked up many times. The chain links TRBV20-1 to TRBJ2-5; D might be TRBD2 (6 bases). Germline V gene lookup returns CDR1 DFQATT and CDR2 SNEGSKA (reference sequence). This CDR3 contains 15 residues. V shed 0 bases and J shed 5 bases, with 16 bases lying between them. The CDR3 here is CSARDRVRGLETQYF. The CDR3 region has the DNA TGCAGTGCTAGAGATCGGGTGCGGGGTCTGGAGACCCAGTACTTC.

V and J are TRBV6-5 and TRBJ1-1; 7 bases are shared with TRBD1. After removal of 6 bases from V and 1 base from J, the junction contained 5 bases not matched to a gene. Germline CDR1 reads MNHEY; CDR2 reads SVGAGI. CDR3 length: 14 amino acids. Here the CDR3 reads CASRRGTANTEAFF. The CDR3 DNA follows: TGTGCCAGCAGACGAGGGACAGCGAACACTGAAGCTTTCTTT.

The chain combines TRBV28 with TRBJ1-3; 7 bases fit TRBD1. Germline CDR1 MDHEN, CDR2 SYDVKM. The CDR3 covers 17 residues. V trimming: 5 bases; J trimming: 0 bases; junction bases outside the gene matches: 10. CDR3 DNA sequence: TGTGCCAGCAGTGAACGGACAGGCGGATACTCTGGAAACACCATATATTTT. It codes for CASSERTGGYSGNTIYF.

This rearrangement joins TRBV20-1 to TRBJ1-4; a weak D match, TRBD1 (6 bases). Germline V gives CDR1 DFQATT, CDR2 SNEGSKA (reference sequence). The CDR3 length is 14 residues. V was pared by 5 bases and J by 4 bases, with 14 bases between. The CDR3 DNA follows: TGCAGTGCTGTCGTCGGGGGGCATAATGAAAAACTGTTTTTT. Translating gives CSAVVGGHNEKLFF.